Below, 9 T cell receptor beta chains from the same sample are listed, as sequenced in a study of cytomegalovirus exposure and HLA in healthy donors. PCR involved 60 Vbeta and 13 Jbeta primers. Libraries were prepared by immunoSEQ multiplex PCR; TCRdb keeps only in-frame clonotypes and omits some of them. Recorded for this sample: 150,000 to 250,000 clones. Sequencing input: PBMCs. These TCRs come from a boy younger than 18 in good health and CMV-seronegative.

The V and J genes are TRBV5-1 and TRBJ2-3; a possible D gene is TRBD1 (6 bases). This CDR3 has 17 amino acids. V lost 4 bases and J lost 1, with 19 bases in between. Germline CDR1 reads SGHRS; CDR2 reads YFSETQ. Here the CDR3 DNA reads TGCGCCAGCAGCGCGACATACAGGGAAGGGGGCACAGATACGCAGTATTTT. It encodes CASSATYREGGTDTQYF. Complete variable domain (other parts from reference TRBV5-1 and TRBJ2-3): KAGVTQTPRYLIKTRGQQVTLSCSPISGHRSVSWYQQTPGQGLQFLFEYFSETQRNKGNFPGRFSGRQFSNSRSEMNVSTLELGDSALYLCASSATYREGGTDTQYFGPGTRLTVL.

The V call is TRBV18, the J call TRBJ1-3; TRBD1 matches 12 bases. CDR1 and CDR2 from the germline V gene are KGHSH and LQKENI. The CDR3 is 19 residues long. With V trimmed by 3 bases and J by 0 bases, 9 bases remained unmatched. The CDR3 protein is CASSPFEGTGGYSGNTIYF. The CDR3 DNA sequence: TGTGCCAGCTCACCTTTCGAAGGGACAGGGGGCTACTCTGGAAACACCATATATTTT.

The chain employs TRBV6-5 and TRBJ1-3; D not resolved. Looked up from germline, CDR1 is MNHEY and CDR2 is SVGAGI. This CDR3 has 16 amino acids. The V end lost 0 bases, the J end lost 1 base, and 10 bases lay between the germline ends. The CDR3, as DNA: TGTGCCAGCAGTTACTCGCCCAACTTATCTGGAAACACCATATATTTT. Residues: CASSYSPNLSGNTIYF.

The chain carries TRBV6-1 and TRBJ2-7; 8 positions match TRBD2. V lost 7 bases and J lost 9; bases outside the gene matches: 11. Germline V gives CDR1 MNHNS, CDR2 SASEGT. This CDR3 has 13 residues. In DNA, the CDR3 is TGTGCCAGCAAATCTCCGGGGGGGCTAGCGCAGTACTTC. Translation: CASKSPGGLAQYF.

The CDR3 loop reads CASSVGTGGTDTQYF. The CDR3 DNA follows: TGTGCCAGCAGTGTGGGGACAGGGGGGACAGATACGCAGTATTTT. This rearrangement joins TRBV6-4 to TRBJ2-3, with 11 bases lining up with TRBD1. The trim removed 4 bases at V and 3 bases at J, leaving 3 bases unmatched. CDR3 length: 15 amino acids. Germline V CDR1 and CDR2: MRHNA, SNTAGT.

A note on this clone: Likely a read error: the CDR3 ends without its conserved phenylalanine or tryptophan. The limits of the CDR3 on the DNA are not certain, so only TCRdb's listed CDR3 is given. The genes are TRBV9 and TRBJ1-1; the table gives TRBD1 as D, unverified against the DNA. The CDR3 totals 10 residues, both ends included. Germline lookup yields CDR1 SGDLS and CDR2 YYNGEE. The CDR3: CASSVEGMGI.

The chain uses TRBV27 and TRBJ2-6; TRBD2 is a possible D gene (5 bases). V was shortened by 5 bases and J by 0 bases, with 14 bases between the two germline ends. The CDR3 has 17 residues. Germline V gene lookup returns CDR1 MNHEY and CDR2 SMNVEV (reference sequence). This chain's CDR3 is CASSPSGGFSGANVLTF. Here the CDR3 DNA reads TGTGCCAGCAGTCCCTCGGGCGGGTTCTCTGGGGCCAACGTCCTGACTTTC.

The chain's CDR3 is CASSKVLRDRGSSPLHF. In DNA, the CDR3 is TGTGCCAGCAGCAAAGTCCTCCGGGACAGGGGGAGTTCACCCCTCCACTTT. The chain recombines TRBV21-1 with TRBJ1-6; no check of the table's D call, TRBD1, against the DNA was made. TRBV21-1 is termed a pseudogene. The CDR3 runs 17 residues.

The chain joins TRBV30 to TRBJ2-7; tentatively, D is TRBD1 (6 bases). Germline V gene sequence: CDR1 GTSNPN, CDR2 SVGIG (reference sequence). V lost 2 bases, J lost 0 bases, and 14 bases lay in between. The CDR3 runs to 15 residues. CDR3 in amino acids: CAWSHPGQFSYEQYF. In nucleotides, the CDR3 is TGTGCCTGGAGTCACCCGGGACAATTCTCCTACGAGCAGTACTTC.